A single T cell receptor beta chain is shown here with its context. Source study methods: Nucleated cell counts were estimated from reference gene primer amplification. Only in-frame clones appear in the TCRdb table, and some are missing; sequencing was by immunoSEQ multiplex PCR. V, J and clone size derive from that table, while D and trimming were established from the DNA sequence. The sample shows some 150,000 clones, around 88% of them seen only once. Trimming removed 6 bases at V and 6 bases at J, with 8 bases between. Germline-derived CDR1 and CDR2 are SGHDT and YYEEEE. The CDR3 is 11 amino acids. Each participant's cohort was designated according to participant-reported clinical history. These data come from a study of blood T cell repertoires in COVID-19. The overall study: Donors in the United States, Italy and Spain gave samples during acute or convalescent COVID-19. Nucleic acid was either cDNA or gDNA, and it came from T cells, B-cell-depleted T cells, or PBMCs.

The source material was PBMCs or T cells enriched from blood (not recorded which). The V call is TRBV5-6, the J call TRBJ2-3; D gene ambiguous. This sequence was found in a woman between 50 and 59 years old in a cohort exposed to, infected with or recovered from COVID-19 (not recorded which). As DNA, the CDR3 is TGTGCCAGCACTCTGGCCGATACGCAGTATTTT. Encoded protein: CASTLADTQYF.